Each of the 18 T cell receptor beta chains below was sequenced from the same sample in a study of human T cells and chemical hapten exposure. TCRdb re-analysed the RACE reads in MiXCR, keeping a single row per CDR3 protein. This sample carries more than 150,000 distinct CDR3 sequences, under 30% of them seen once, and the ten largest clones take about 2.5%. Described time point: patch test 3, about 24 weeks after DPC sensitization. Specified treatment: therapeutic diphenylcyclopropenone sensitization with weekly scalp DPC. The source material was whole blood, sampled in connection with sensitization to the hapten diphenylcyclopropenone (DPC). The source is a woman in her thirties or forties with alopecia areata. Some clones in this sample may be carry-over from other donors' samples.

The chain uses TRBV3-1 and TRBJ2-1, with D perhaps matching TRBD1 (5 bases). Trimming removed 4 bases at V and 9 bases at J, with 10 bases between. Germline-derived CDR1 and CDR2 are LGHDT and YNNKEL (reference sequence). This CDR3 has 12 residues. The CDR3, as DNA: TGTGCCAGCAGCCGGGGAAGGGGTGAGCAGTTCTTC. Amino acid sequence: CASSRGRGEQFF.

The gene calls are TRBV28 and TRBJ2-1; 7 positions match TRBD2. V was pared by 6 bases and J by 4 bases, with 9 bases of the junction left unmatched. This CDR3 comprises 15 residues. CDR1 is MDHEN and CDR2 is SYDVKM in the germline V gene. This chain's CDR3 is CASRPPSGGYNEQFF. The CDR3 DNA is TGTGCCAGCAGACCTCCCTCGGGGGGTTACAATGAGCAGTTCTTC. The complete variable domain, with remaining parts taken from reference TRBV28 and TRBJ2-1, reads DVKVTQSSRYLVKRTGEKVFLECVQDMDHENMFWYRQDPGLGLRLIYFSYDVKMKEKGDIPEGYSVSREKKERFSLILESASTNQTSMYLCASRPPSGGYNEQFFGPGTRLTVL.

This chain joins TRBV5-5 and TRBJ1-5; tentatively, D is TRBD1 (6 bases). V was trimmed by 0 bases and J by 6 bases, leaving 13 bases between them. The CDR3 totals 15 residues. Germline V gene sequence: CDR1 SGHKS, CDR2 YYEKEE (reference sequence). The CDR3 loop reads CASSLAAGVSQPQHF. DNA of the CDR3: TGTGCCAGCAGCTTGGCCGCAGGGGTTTCTCAGCCCCAGCATTTT.

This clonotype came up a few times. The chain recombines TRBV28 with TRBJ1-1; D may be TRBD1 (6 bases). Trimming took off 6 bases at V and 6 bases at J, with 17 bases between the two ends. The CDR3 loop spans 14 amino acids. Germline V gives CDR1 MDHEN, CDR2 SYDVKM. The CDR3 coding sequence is TGTGCCAGCAGCTTAATGGGGGCGCTAGCTGAAGCTTTCTTT. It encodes CASSLMGALAEAFF.

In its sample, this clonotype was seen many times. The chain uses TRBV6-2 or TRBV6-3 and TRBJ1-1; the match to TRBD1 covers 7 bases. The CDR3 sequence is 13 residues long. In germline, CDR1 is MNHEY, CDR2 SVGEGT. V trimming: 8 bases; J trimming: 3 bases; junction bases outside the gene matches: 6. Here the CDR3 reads CASGGQLDTEAFF. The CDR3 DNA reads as TGTGCCAGCGGGGGACAGTTGGACACTGAAGCTTTCTTT.

The CDR3 sequence: CASSQVYRAAGQPQHF. DNA of the CDR3: TGCGCCAGCAGCCAAGTGTACAGGGCTGCAGGGCAGCCCCAGCATTTT. The rearrangement joins TRBV4-3 to TRBJ1-5; D possibly corresponds to TRBD1 (6 bases). Germline lookup yields CDR1 LGHNA and CDR2 YSLEER. CDR3 length: 16 amino acids. Trimming stripped 1 base from V and 7 bases from J, with 17 bases between.

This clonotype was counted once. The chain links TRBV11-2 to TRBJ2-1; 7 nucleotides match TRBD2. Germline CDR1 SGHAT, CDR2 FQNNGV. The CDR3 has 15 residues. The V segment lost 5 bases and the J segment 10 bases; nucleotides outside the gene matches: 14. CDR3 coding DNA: TGTGCCAGCAGCCCGGGCGCGGGAGCCCCGCGGGAGCAGTTCTTC. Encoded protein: CASSPGAGAPREQFF.

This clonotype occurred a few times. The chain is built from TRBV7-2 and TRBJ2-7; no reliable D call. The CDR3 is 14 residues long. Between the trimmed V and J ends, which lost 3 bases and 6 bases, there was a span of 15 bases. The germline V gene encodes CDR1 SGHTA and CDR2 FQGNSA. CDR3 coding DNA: TGTGCCAGCAGCTTTAACCCAGCCCCCGCCGAGCAGTACTTC. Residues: CASSFNPAPAEQYF.

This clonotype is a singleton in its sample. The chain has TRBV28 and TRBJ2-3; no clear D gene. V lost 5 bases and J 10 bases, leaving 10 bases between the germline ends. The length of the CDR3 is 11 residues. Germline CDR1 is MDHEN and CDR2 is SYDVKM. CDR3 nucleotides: TGTGCCAGCAGTCCACGTGGTGCGCAGTATTTT. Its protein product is CASSPRGAQYF.

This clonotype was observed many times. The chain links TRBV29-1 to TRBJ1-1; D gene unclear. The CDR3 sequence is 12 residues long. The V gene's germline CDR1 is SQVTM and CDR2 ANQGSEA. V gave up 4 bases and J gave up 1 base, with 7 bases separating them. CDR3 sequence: CSVAKANTEAFF. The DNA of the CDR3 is TGCAGCGTTGCGAAAGCGAACACTGAAGCTTTCTTT.

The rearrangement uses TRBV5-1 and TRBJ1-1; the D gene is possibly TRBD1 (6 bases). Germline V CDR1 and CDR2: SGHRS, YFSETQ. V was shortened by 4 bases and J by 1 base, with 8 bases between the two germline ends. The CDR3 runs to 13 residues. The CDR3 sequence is CASSMTGNTEAFF. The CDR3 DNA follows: TGCGCCAGCAGCATGACAGGGAACACTGAAGCTTTCTTT. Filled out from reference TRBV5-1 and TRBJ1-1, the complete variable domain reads KAGVTQTPRYLIKTRGQQVTLSCSPISGHRSVSWYQQTPGQGLQFLFEYFSETQRNKGNFPGRFSGRQFSNSRSEMNVSTLELGDSALYLCASSMTGNTEAFFGQGTRLTVV.

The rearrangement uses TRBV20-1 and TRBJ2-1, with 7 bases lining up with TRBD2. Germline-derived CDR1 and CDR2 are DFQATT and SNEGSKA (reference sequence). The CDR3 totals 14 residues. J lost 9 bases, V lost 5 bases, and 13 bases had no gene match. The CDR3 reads CSAPRSGNLAEQFF. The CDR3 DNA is TGCAGTGCTCCAAGGAGCGGGAATCTCGCTGAGCAGTTCTTC.

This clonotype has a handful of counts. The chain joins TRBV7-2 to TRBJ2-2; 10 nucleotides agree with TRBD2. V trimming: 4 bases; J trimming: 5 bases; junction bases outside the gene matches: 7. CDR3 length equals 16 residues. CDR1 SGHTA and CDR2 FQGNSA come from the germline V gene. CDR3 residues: CASSYLSGRQTGELFF. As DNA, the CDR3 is TGTGCCAGCAGCTATCTTAGCGGGAGGCAAACCGGGGAGCTGTTTTTT.

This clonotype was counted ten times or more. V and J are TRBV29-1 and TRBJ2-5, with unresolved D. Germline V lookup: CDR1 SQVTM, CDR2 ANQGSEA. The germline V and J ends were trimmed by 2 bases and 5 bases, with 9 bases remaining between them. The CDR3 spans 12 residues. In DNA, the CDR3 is TGCAGCGTTGAAACTCCTGGGGAGACCCAGTACTTC. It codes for CSVETPGETQYF.

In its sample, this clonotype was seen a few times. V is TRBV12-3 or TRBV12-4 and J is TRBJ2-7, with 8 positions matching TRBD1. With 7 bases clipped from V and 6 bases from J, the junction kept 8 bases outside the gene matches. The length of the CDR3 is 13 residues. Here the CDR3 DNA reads TGTGCCAGCACCGTGGGGCAGGGGGCCGAGCAGTACTTC. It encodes CASTVGQGAEQYF.

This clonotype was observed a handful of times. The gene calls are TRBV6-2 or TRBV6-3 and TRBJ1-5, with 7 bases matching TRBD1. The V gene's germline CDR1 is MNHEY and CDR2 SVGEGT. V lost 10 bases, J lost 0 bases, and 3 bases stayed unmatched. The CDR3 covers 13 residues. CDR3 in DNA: TGTGCCATACAGGGGAATAGCAATCAGCCCCAGCATTTT. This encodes CAIQGNSNQPQHF.

The CDR3 nucleotides are TGCGCCAGCAGCTTGGCGGGACAGCAAGAGACCCAGTACTTC. This translates into CASSLAGQQETQYF. The chain couples TRBV5-1 to TRBJ2-5; 7 positions match TRBD1. CDR3 length equals 14 residues. Germline V gives CDR1 SGHRS, CDR2 YFSETQ. J was trimmed by 2 bases and V by 0 bases; bases with no gene match: 1.

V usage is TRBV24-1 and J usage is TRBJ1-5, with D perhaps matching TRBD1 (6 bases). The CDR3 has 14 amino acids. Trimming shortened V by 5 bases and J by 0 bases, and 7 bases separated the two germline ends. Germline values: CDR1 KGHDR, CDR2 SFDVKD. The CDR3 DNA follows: TGTGCCACCAGTGGGACAGATAGCAATCAGCCCCAGCATTTT. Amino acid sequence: CATSGTDSNQPQHF.